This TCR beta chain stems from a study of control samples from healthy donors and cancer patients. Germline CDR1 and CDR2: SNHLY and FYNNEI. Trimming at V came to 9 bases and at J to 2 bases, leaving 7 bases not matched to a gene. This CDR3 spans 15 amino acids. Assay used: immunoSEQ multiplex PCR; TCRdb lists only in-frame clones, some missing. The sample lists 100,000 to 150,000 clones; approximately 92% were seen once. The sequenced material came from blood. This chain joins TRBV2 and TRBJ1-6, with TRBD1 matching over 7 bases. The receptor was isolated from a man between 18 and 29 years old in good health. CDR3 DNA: TGTGCCAGACAGGGGCCCTCTACCTATAATTCACCCCTCCACTTT. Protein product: CARQGPSTYNSPLHF. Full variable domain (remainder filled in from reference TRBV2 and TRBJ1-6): EPEVTQTPSHQVTQMGQEVILRCVPISNHLYFYWYRQILGQKVEFLVSFYNNEISEKSEIFDDQFSVERPDGSNFTLKIRSTKLEDSAMYFCARQGPSTYNSPLHFGNGTRLTVT.